The clone carrying this T cell receptor (beta chain) was recorded at least ten times. The entry originates in a study of early T cells in non-severe SARS-CoV-2 infection. Each CDR3 protein gets one entry after TCRdb re-called the 5' RACE reads with MiXCR. The sample contains about 35,000 distinct CDR3 sequences, approximately 8.7% of which appear only once. The CDR3 length is 14 residues. Germline loops: CDR1 SGHAT, CDR2 FQNNGV. Trimming took 5 bases from V and 0 from J, leaving 8 bases between them. This specimen consisted of whole blood, obtained at baseline. The receptor's source is an adult who was a healthcare worker with PCR-confirmed SARS-CoV-2 infection or an uninfected control (not recorded which). The chain carries TRBV11-2 and TRBJ1-5; D is ambiguous. The CDR3 nucleotides read TGTGCCAGCAGCCTTGCGGGTAGCAATCAGCCCCAGCATTTT. As protein: CASSLAGSNQPQHF.